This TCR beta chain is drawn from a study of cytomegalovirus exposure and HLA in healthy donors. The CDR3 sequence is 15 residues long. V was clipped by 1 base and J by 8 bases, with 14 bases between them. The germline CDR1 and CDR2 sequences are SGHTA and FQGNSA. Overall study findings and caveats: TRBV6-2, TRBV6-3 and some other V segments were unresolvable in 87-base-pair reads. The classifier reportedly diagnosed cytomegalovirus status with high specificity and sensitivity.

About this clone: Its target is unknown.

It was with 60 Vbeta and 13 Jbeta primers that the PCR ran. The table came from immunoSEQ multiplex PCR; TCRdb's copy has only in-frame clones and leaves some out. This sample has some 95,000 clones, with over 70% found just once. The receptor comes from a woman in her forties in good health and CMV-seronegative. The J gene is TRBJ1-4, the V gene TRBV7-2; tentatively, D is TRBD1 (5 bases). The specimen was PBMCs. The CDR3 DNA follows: TGTGCCAGCAGCTTAGTCGGGACTACAGCCGAAAAACTGTTTTTT. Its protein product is CASSLVGTTAEKLFF.